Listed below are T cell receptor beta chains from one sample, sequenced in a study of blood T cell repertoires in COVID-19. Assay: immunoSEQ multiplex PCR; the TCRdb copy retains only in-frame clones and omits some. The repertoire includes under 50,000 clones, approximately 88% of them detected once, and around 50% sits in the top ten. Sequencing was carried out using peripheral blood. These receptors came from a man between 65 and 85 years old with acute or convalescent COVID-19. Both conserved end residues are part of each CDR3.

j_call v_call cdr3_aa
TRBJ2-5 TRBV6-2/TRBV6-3 CASSYLSGEETQYF
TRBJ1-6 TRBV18 CASSPKYQDNSPLHF
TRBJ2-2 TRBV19 CASSIDWAAGENTGELFF
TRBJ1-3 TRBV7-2 CASSLSGEPRLSGNTIYF
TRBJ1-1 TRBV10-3 CAISESEGSSEAFF
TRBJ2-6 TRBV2 CASSVLSGANVLTF
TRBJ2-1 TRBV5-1 CASSLMVSSYNEQFF
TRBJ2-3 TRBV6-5 CASSYIRESDTQYF
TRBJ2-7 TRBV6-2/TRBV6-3 CASSSEAYEQYF
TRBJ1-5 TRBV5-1 CASSPDGTGYSNQPQHF
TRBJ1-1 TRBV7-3 CASSSQGPVNTEAFF
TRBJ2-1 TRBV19 CASTPGVAGNNEQFF
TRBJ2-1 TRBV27 CASSPWRGAYNEQFF
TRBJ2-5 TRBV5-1 CASSIGGGSVKETQYF
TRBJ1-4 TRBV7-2 CASSLAREEKLFF
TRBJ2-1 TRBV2 CAGSRDRGDEQFF
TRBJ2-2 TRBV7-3 CASSANRAGELFF
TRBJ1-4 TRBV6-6 CASSYSKSGGEKLFF